This TCR beta chain was sequenced during a study of neurological immune-mediated disorders. As for the cDNA, it was generated by 5'RACE with 10-nucleotide random UMIs. One entry per CDR3 protein results from TCRdb running MiXCR on the 5' RACE reads. The sample has tens of thousands of distinct CDR3 sequences, about 5% seen once; the top ten hold less than 2.5%. The CDR3 runs to 15 residues. The V gene lost 3 bases and the J gene lost 5 bases, with 14 bases spanning the gap. CDR1 is LNHNV and CDR2 is YYDKDF in the germline V gene (reference sequence). The unsorted libraries were made from 2 million PBMCs kept at -80 C.

Sequencing was done on a sample of PBMCs. This chain links TRBV15 with TRBJ2-1, with D possibly being TRBD1 or TRBD2 (5 bases each). The receptor was isolated from a woman aged 25 to 39 with multiple sclerosis. This CDR3 is CATSSGASRDNEQFF. The CDR3 DNA reads TGTGCCACCAGCAGTGGGGCTAGCCGCGACAATGAGCAGTTCTTC.